This T cell receptor beta chain is from a study of T cells in Graves' hyperthyroidism and ophthalmopathy. Study results and caveats: Patients with ophthalmopathy were separated from those with stable hyperthyroidism by a 13 V-J model. Before onset, by a median of about seven months, the model predicted ophthalmopathy.

Those patients with uncontrolled infection, other autoimmune disease, pregnancy or lactation were excluded. The source material, RNA transcripts, was used to amplify TCR beta CDR3 regions. In the first-round RT-PCR of the TCR CDR3, the HTBI primer set was used. TCRdb used MiXCR to reprocess the multiplex PCR reads, holding one entry per CDR3 protein. Seen here are under 450,000 distinct CDR3 sequences, more than 15% observed once, and the top ten hold 14%. This clonotype has ten or more counts. Its antigen is as yet unknown. The junction departs from the called germline gene at one end, perhaps through a read error. This CDR3 comprises 17 residues. Germline CDR1 KGHSH, CDR2 LQKENI.

The rearrangement joins TRBV18 to TRBJ2-1; the match to TRBD1 covers 8 bases. The sample comprised blood. The source is a woman aged 18-29 years with Graves' hyperthyroidism. This CDR3 is CASSSPTGGSFYNEQFF. The DNA of the CDR3 is TGTGCCAGCTCATCACCTACAGGGGGTTCTTTCTACAATGAGCAGTTCTTC.